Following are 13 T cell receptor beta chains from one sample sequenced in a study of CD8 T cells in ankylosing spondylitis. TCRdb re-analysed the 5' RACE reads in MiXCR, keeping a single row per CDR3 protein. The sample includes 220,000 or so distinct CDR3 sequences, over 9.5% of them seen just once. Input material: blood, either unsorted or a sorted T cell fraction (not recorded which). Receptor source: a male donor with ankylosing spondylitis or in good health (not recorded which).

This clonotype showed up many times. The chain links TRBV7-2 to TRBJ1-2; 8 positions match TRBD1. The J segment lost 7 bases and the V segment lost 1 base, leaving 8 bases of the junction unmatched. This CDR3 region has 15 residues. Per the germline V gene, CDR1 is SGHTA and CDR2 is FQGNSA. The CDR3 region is CASSLERTGNRGYTF. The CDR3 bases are TGTGCCAGCAGCTTAGAGAGGACAGGGAATCGTGGCTACACCTTC. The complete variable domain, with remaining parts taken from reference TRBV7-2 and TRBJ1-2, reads GAGVSQSPSNKVTEKGKDVELRCDPISGHTALYWYRQSLGQGLEFLIYFQGNSAPDKSGLPSDRFSAERTGGSVSTLTIQRTQQEDSAVYLCASSLERTGNRGYTFGSGTRLTVV.

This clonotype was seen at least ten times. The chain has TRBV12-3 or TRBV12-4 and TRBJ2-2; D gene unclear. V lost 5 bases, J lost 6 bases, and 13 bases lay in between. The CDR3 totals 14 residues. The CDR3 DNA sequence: TGTGCCAGCAGTCCCCCCCCGGTCGCCGGGGAGCTGTTTTTT. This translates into CASSPPPVAGELFF.

CDR3 amino acids: CASSQTSQGRNIQYF. The CDR3 DNA follows: TGTGCCAGCAGCCAAACCTCGCAGGGGAGGAACATTCAGTACTTC. This chain connects TRBV11-2 to TRBJ2-4; D may correspond to TRBD1 or TRBD2 (6 bases each). This CDR3 has 15 amino acids. The germline gives CDR1 SGHAT, CDR2 FQNNGV. V lost 5 bases, J lost 7 bases, and 18 bases lay in between.

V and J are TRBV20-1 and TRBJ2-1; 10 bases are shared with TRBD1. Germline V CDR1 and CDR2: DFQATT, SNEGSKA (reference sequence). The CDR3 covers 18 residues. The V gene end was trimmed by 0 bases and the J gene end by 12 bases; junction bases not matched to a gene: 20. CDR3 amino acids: CSARDDLFPTGGLGGQFF. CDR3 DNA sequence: TGCAGTGCTAGAGATGATCTTTTCCCGACAGGGGGCCTCGGTGGGCAGTTCTTC.

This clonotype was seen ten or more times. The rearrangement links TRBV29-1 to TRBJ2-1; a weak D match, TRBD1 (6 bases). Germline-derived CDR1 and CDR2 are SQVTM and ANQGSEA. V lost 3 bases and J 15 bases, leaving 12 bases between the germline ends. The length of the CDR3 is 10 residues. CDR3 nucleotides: TGCAGCGTTGATCCCGAAGGGGGGTTCTTC. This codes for CSVDPEGGFF.

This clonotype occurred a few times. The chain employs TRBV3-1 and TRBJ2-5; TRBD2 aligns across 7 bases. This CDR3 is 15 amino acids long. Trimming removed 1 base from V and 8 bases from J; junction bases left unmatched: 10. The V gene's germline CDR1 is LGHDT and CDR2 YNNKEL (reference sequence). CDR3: CASSQVVAGRGTQYF. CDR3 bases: TGTGCCAGCAGCCAAGTAGTAGCGGGCCGCGGAACCCAGTACTTC.

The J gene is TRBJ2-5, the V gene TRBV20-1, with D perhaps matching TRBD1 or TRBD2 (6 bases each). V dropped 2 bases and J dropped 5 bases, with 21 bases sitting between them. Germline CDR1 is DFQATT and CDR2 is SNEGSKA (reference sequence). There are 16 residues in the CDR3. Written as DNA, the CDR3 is TGCAGTGCTAGAAGGCCTACGGGGGCGAGATGGGAGACCCAGTACTTC. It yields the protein CSARRPTGARWETQYF.

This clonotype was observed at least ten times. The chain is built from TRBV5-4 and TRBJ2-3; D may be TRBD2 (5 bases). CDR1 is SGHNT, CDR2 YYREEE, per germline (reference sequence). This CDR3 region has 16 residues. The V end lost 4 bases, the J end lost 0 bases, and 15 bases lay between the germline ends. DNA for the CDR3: TGTGCCAGCAGCCTGATGCTAGCACCCAGCACAGATACGCAGTATTTT. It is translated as CASSLMLAPSTDTQYF. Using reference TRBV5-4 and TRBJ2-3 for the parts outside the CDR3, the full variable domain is ETGVTQSPTHLIKTRGQQVTLRCSSQSGHNTVSWYQQALGQGPQFIFQYYREEENGRGNFPPRFSGLQFPNYSSELNVNALELDDSALYLCASSLMLAPSTDTQYFGPGTRLTVL.

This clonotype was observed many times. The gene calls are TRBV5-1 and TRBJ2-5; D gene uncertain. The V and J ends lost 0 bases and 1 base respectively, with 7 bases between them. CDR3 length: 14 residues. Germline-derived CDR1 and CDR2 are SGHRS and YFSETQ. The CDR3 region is CASSLAPFQETQYF. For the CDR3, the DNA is TGCGCCAGCAGCTTGGCGCCTTTCCAAGAGACCCAGTACTTC.

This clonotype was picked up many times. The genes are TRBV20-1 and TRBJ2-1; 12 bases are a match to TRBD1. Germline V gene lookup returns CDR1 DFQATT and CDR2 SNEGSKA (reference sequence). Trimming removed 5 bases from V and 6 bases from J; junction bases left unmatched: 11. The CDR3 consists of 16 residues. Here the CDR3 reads CSAPASGTGGRNEQFF. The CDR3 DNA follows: TGCAGTGCTCCCGCCTCCGGGACAGGGGGCCGCAATGAGCAGTTCTTC.

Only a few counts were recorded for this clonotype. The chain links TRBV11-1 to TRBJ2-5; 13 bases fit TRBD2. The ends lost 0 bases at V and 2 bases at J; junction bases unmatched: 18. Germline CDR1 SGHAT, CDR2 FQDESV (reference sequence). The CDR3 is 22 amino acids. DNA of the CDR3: TGTGCCAGCAGCTTAGCCCTCTCCACTAGCGGGGGGGAATGGCGGTGGCAAGAGACCCAGTACTTC. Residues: CASSLALSTSGGEWRWQETQYF.

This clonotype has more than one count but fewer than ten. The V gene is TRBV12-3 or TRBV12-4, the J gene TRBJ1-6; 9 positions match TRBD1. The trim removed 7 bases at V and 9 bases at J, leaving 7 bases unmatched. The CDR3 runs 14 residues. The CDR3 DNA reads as TGTGCCAGCAATAGACAGGGGGTATCTTCACCCCTCCACTTT. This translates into CASNRQGVSSPLHF.

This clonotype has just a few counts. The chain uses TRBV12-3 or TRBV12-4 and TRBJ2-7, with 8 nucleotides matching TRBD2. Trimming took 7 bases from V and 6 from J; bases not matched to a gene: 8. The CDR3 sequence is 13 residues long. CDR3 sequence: CASKLAAKGEQYF. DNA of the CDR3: TGTGCCAGCAAACTAGCGGCCAAGGGCGAGCAGTACTTC.